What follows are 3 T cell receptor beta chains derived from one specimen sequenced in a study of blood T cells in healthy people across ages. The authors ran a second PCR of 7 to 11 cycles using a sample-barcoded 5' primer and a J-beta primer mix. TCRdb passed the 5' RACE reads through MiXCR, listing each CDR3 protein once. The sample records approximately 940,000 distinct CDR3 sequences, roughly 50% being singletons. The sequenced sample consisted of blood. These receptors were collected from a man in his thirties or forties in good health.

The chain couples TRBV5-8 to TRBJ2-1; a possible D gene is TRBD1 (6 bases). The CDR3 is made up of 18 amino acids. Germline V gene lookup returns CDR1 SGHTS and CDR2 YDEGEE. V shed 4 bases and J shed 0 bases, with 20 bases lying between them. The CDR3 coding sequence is TGTGCCAGCAGCATAGTAACAGGGTCGTTAAGCTCCTACAATGAGCAGTTCTTC. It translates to CASSIVTGSLSSYNEQFF.

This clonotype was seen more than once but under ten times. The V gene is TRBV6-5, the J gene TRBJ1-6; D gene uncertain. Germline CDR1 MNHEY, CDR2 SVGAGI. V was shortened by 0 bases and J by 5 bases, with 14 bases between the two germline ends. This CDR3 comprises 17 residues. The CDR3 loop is CASSYSPPGTNNSPLHF. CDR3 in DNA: TGTGCCAGCAGTTACTCGCCCCCCGGCACCAATAATTCACCCCTCCACTTT.

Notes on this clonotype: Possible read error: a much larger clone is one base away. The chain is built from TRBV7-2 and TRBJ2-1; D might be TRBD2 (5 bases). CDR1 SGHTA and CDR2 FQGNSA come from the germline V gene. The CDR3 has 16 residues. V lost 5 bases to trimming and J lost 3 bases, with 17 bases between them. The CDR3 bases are TGTGCCAGCAGCATAGGCTCTGGACGGGGCTACAATGAGCAGTTCTTC. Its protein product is CASSIGSGRGYNEQFF.